The T cell receptor beta chain described here comes from a study of early T cells in non-severe SARS-CoV-2 infection. One entry per CDR3 protein, called by TCRdb with MiXCR from the 5' RACE reads. The sample contains fewer than 100,000 distinct CDR3 sequences, over 9.5% of which appear only once. Deletions cut 8 bases from V and 5 bases from J, with 18 bases between. Germline V lookup: CDR1 MNHEY, CDR2 SVGEGT. The CDR3 is 14 amino acids. V usage is TRBV6-2 or TRBV6-3 and J usage is TRBJ2-5, with D possibly being TRBD2 (6 bases). This receptor was identified in an adult who was a healthcare worker with PCR-confirmed SARS-CoV-2 infection or an uninfected control (not recorded which). The sample consisted of whole blood. The chain's CDR3 is CASVLTGVAETQYF. As DNA, the CDR3 is TGTGCCAGCGTATTAACGGGAGTGGCGGAGACCCAGTACTTC.